Shown below are 17 T cell receptor beta chains from a single sample sequenced in a study of blood T cell repertoires in COVID-19. Libraries were prepared by immunoSEQ multiplex PCR; TCRdb keeps only in-frame clonotypes and omits some of them. Of under 300,000 clones in the sample, 70% to 90% were seen once. The sequenced sample consisted of peripheral blood. Every receptor here comes from a man aged 55 to 70 who had recovered from COVID-19.

The chain joins TRBV7-6 to TRBJ2-3; TRBD2 aligns across 8 bases. Germline CDR1 and CDR2: SGHVS and FNYEAQ. The CDR3 consists of 15 residues. V lost 5 bases and J lost 1; bases outside the gene matches: 5. The CDR3 DNA follows: TGTGCCAGCAGCCCAGCACTAGCGGGCACAGATACGCAGTATTTT. It translates to CASSPALAGTDTQYF.

This chain joins TRBV28 and TRBJ2-7; 9 bases match TRBD1. Germline CDR1 is MDHEN and CDR2 is SYDVKM. The V segment lost 6 bases and the J segment 2 bases; nucleotides outside the gene matches: 2. CDR3 length equals 13 residues. The CDR3 region has the DNA TGTGCCAGCAGAAGACAGGGGGCCTACGAGCAGTACTTC. Its translation is CASRRQGAYEQYF. Full variable domain (rest looked up from reference TRBV28 and TRBJ2-7): DVKVTQSSRYLVKRTGEKVFLECVQDMDHENMFWYRQDPGLGLRLIYFSYDVKMKEKGDIPEGYSVSREKKERFSLILESASTNQTSMYLCASRRQGAYEQYFGPGTRLTVT.

The table lists this clone with a count of one. Other DNA sequences from this sample encode an identical CDR3 as well. The rearrangement links TRBV6-1 to TRBJ2-1; 8 bases line up with TRBD2. From germline, CDR1 is MNHNS and CDR2 SASEGT. This CDR3 comprises 14 residues. V trimming: 2 bases; J trimming: 4 bases; junction bases outside the gene matches: 1. The CDR3 here is CASSELAGYNEQFF. The CDR3 nucleotides are TGTGCCAGCAGTGAACTAGCGGGTTACAATGAGCAGTTCTTC.

The table lists this clone with a few counts. The chain is built from TRBV5-1 and TRBJ2-3, with 11 bases that match TRBD2. The J segment lost 1 base and the V segment lost 3 bases, leaving 7 bases of the junction unmatched. Germline-derived CDR1 and CDR2 are SGHRS and YFSETQ. This CDR3 contains 17 residues. CDR3 loop: CASSSSTTSGGTDTQYF. CDR3 sequence (DNA): TGCGCCAGCAGCTCCTCGACGACTAGCGGGGGCACAGATACGCAGTATTTT.

The rearrangement joins TRBV11-2 to TRBJ2-7; D gene ambiguous. Germline CDR1 and CDR2: SGHAT and FQNNGV. This CDR3 contains 13 residues. Trimming took 0 bases from V and 8 from J, leaving 11 bases between them. CDR3 in DNA: TGTGCCAGCAGCTTAGATCTGATACAGAAGCAGTACTTC. Its protein product is CASSLDLIQKQYF. Full variable domain (rest looked up from reference TRBV11-2 and TRBJ2-7): EAGVAQSPRYKIIEKRQSVAFWCNPISGHATLYWYQQILGQGPKLLIQFQNNGVVDDSQLPKDRFSAERLKGVDSTLKIQPAKLEDSAVYLCASSLDLIQKQYFGPGTRLTVT.

The chain links TRBV4-2 to TRBJ2-3; D is undetermined. CDR3 length: 14 amino acids. The V end was cut by 3 bases, the J end by 2 bases, with 9 bases between. Germline assignment: CDR1 LGHNA and CDR2 YNFKEQ. The DNA of the CDR3 is TGTGCCAGCAGCCAGAGTGGTGACACAGATACGCAGTATTTT. This gives the protein CASSQSGDTDTQYF.

CDR3 nucleotides: TGTGCCAGTAGTATTAACAGCGGGGGGGCAAACATTCAGTACTTC. This gives the protein CASSINSGGANIQYF. The V call is TRBV19, the J call TRBJ2-4; 10 positions agree with TRBD2. Trimming took 3 bases from V and 6 from J; bases not matched to a gene: 5. The germline V gene has CDR1 LNHDA and CDR2 SQIVND (reference sequence). CDR3 size: 15 residues.

This chain links TRBV5-4 with TRBJ2-3, with D possibly matching TRBD2 (6 bases). Germline CDR1 SGHNT, CDR2 YYREEE (reference sequence). Trimming took 2 bases from V and 0 from J, leaving 7 bases between them. This CDR3 is 14 amino acids long. The CDR3 is CASSFAGSTDTQYF. The CDR3 coding sequence is TGTGCCAGCAGCTTCGCGGGGAGCACAGATACGCAGTATTTT.

The J gene is TRBJ1-5, the V gene TRBV19; D gene unclear. The V end was cut by 9 bases, the J end by 1 base, with 16 bases between. Germline loops: CDR1 LNHDA, CDR2 SQIVND (reference sequence). The CDR3 sequence is 15 residues long. The DNA of the CDR3 is TGTGCCAGCACGCCCGGAGATCTAAGCAATCAGCCCCAGCATTTT. This codes for CASTPGDLSNQPQHF.

V and J are TRBV19 and TRBJ2-3; 8 bases map to TRBD1. The germline gives CDR1 LNHDA, CDR2 SQIVND (reference sequence). J was trimmed by 2 bases and V by 5 bases; bases with no gene match: 9. This CDR3 is 16 amino acids long. The CDR3 spells CASSSVARGHTDTQYF. The CDR3 region has the DNA TGTGCCAGTAGTTCGGTAGCCAGGGGGCACACAGATACGCAGTATTTT. The full variable domain, in which reference TRBV19 and TRBJ2-3 provide the parts outside the CDR3, is DGGITQSPKYLFRKEGQNVTLSCEQNLNHDAMYWYRQDPGQGLRLIYYSQIVNDFQKGDIAEGYSVSREKKESFPLTVTSAQKNPTAFYLCASSSVARGHTDTQYFGPGTRLTVL.

The chain couples TRBV2 to TRBJ2-7; D is ambiguous. The CDR3 sequence is 12 residues long. Germline-derived CDR1 and CDR2 are SNHLY and FYNNEI. Trimming shortened V by 4 bases and J by 4 bases, and 8 bases separated the two germline ends. CDR3 region: CASSAQVYEQYF. The CDR3 DNA reads as TGTGCCAGCAGTGCCCAGGTTTACGAGCAGTACTTC.

The chain carries TRBV2 and TRBJ2-6; 8 positions agree with TRBD1. The CDR3 totals 15 residues. Germline assignment: CDR1 SNHLY and CDR2 FYNNEI. V lost 7 bases to trimming and J lost 2 bases; unmatched junction nucleotides: 4. CDR3 residues: CASTNRGTGANVLTF. For the CDR3, the DNA is TGTGCCAGCACCAACAGGGGGACTGGGGCCAACGTCCTGACTTTC. Full variable domain (missing parts from reference TRBV2 and TRBJ2-6): EPEVTQTPSHQVTQMGQEVILRCVPISNHLYFYWYRQILGQKVEFLVSFYNNEISEKSEIFDDQFSVERPDGSNFTLKIRSTKLEDSAMYFCASTNRGTGANVLTFGAGSRLTVL.

This chain connects TRBV15 to TRBJ2-1; 10 nucleotides align to TRBD2. Germline CDR1 reads LNHNV; CDR2 reads YYDKDF (reference sequence). The ends lost 3 bases at V and 8 bases at J; junction bases unmatched: 7. This CDR3 has 15 residues. This CDR3 reads CATSRRTSGLYEQFF. CDR3 DNA: TGTGCCACCAGCAGGAGGACTAGCGGTCTCTATGAGCAGTTCTTC.

The rearrangement links TRBV5-6 to TRBJ2-1; D unresolved. Germline V lookup: CDR1 SGHDT, CDR2 YYEEEE. CDR3 length equals 12 residues. V was pared by 4 bases and J by 7 bases, with 9 bases between. The CDR3 sequence: CASSRSWNEQFF. In nucleotides, the CDR3 is TGTGCCAGCAGCAGGAGCTGGAATGAGCAGTTCTTC.

This clone was detected only once. V usage is TRBV4-1 and J usage is TRBJ2-7; 11 bases map to TRBD2. V dropped 5 bases and J dropped 5; count of bases not matched to a gene: 8. Germline-derived CDR1 and CDR2 are MGHRA and YSYEKL. CDR3 length: 15 residues. CDR3 loop: CASSSWTSGSDEQYF. The CDR3 bases are TGCGCCAGCAGCTCCTGGACTAGCGGGTCCGACGAGCAGTACTTC.

As regards this clone: The same CDR3 also results from other DNA sequences found in this sample. V is TRBV5-1 and J is TRBJ2-3; the D is unclear. The CDR3 runs 12 residues. Germline CDR1 is SGHRS and CDR2 is YFSETQ. Deletions cut 0 bases from V and 4 bases from J, with 3 bases between. CDR3 residues: CASSLASDTQYF. CDR3 nucleotide sequence: TGCGCCAGCAGCTTGGCGTCAGATACGCAGTATTTT.

The J gene is TRBJ2-1, the V gene TRBV27; TRBD2 matches at 7 bases. The V and J ends lost 8 bases and 9 bases, in that order; junction bases with no gene match: 16. Germline loops: CDR1 MNHEY, CDR2 SMNVEV (reference sequence). This CDR3 region has 15 residues. As DNA, the CDR3 is TGTGCCAGCCCCAATAGCGGGCTGGGGCCCGGTGAGCAGTTCTTC. This gives the protein CASPNSGLGPGEQFF.